Presented here are 4 T cell receptor beta chains from one specimen sequenced in a study of blood T cell repertoires in COVID-19. Profiled with immunoSEQ multiplex PCR; TCRdb holds only in-frame clones, not every one. Of under 300,000 clones listed, about 86% are singletons. The sequencing sample was made of PBMCs or T cells enriched from blood (not recorded which). These TCRs come from a woman in her forties with acute COVID-19.

The V call is TRBV6-5, the J call TRBJ2-3; unclear D gene. The CDR3 has 14 amino acids. CDR1 and CDR2 (germline): MNHEY, SVGAGI. Trimming took 7 bases from V and 0 from J, leaving 11 bases between them. CDR3 residues: CASNSRLSTDTQYF. CDR3 nucleotides: TGTGCCAGCAATTCGAGACTGAGCACAGATACGCAGTATTTT.

The chain joins TRBV24-1 to TRBJ2-1; 9 bases agree with TRBD2. Germline V CDR1 and CDR2: KGHDR, SFDVKD. V dropped 1 base and J dropped 7; count of bases not matched to a gene: 13. The CDR3 extends over 18 amino acids. CDR3 DNA: TGTGCCACCAGTGATTTCGGCCGCGGCGGGAGGGCCCCTAATGAGCAGTTCTTC. Its translation is CATSDFGRGGRAPNEQFF.

This clone appeared a single time. This sequence joins TRBV12-3 or TRBV12-4 and TRBJ2-1; D not certain. Trimming shortened V by 4 bases and J by 11 bases, and 9 bases separated the two germline ends. The CDR3 length is 11 residues. The CDR3 region is CASSSQVKQFF. CDR3 DNA: TGTGCCAGCAGTTCTCAGGTAAAGCAGTTCTTC.

Comments on this clone: One end of the junction fails to match germline, which may point to a read error. The rearrangement links TRBV7-7 to TRBJ2-7, with TRBD2 identical over 12 bases. The CDR3 runs 14 residues. Germline V gives CDR1 SSHAT, CDR2 FNYEAQ (reference sequence). For the CDR3, the DNA is TGTGCTAGCAGCCAGCTAGCGGGAGGGGGCGAGCAGTACTTC. The encoded protein is CASSQLAGGGEQYF. Together with reference TRBV7-7 and TRBJ2-7, the CDR3 gives the full variable domain: GAGVSQSPRYKVTKRGQDVTLRCDPISSHATLYWYQQALGQGPEFLTYFNYEAQPDKSGLPSDRFSAERPEGSISTLTIQRTEQRDSAMYRCASSQLAGGGEQYFGPGTRLTVT.